The 32 T cell receptor beta chains in this list originate from one sample, sequenced in a study of fetal regulatory T cell absence and autoimmunity. The data were produced by immunoSEQ multiplex PCR, yet TCRdb's version contains in-frame clones alone and is incomplete. The sample carries more than 90,000 clones, about two thirds recorded once. The sequencing sample was made of pancreas tissue. The receptors come from a male donor with IPEX syndrome.

V and J are TRBV9 and TRBJ1-2; 9 bases line up with TRBD1. With V trimmed by 0 bases and J by 5 bases, 8 bases remained unmatched. Germline V gene sequence: CDR1 SGDLS, CDR2 YYNGEE. This CDR3 contains 16 residues. For the CDR3, the DNA is TGTGCCAGCAGCGTAGGGAGGACAGGGGCCCTATATGGCTACACCTTC. Translating gives CASSVGRTGALYGYTF.

The chain uses TRBV4-2 and TRBJ2-7; 7 bases fit TRBD2. V shed 1 base, J shed 0 bases, and the junction held 9 bases outside the gene matches. Germline lookup yields CDR1 LGHNA and CDR2 YNFKEQ. This CDR3 is 17 amino acids long. The CDR3 sequence: CASSQGHWLADSYEQYF. CDR3 nucleotide sequence: TGTGCCAGCAGCCAAGGACATTGGCTAGCGGACTCCTACGAGCAGTACTTC.

This chain connects TRBV19 to TRBJ1-2; TRBD1 matches at 9 bases. Germline lookup yields CDR1 LNHDA and CDR2 SQIVND (reference sequence). CDR3 length: 12 residues. The J segment lost 6 bases and the V segment lost 7 bases, leaving 3 bases of the junction unmatched. The CDR3 region has the DNA TGTGCCAGTAATACAGGGGGCGATGGCTACACCTTC. Translation: CASNTGGDGYTF. Full variable domain (remainder filled in from reference TRBV19 and TRBJ1-2): DGGITQSPKYLFRKEGQNVTLSCEQNLNHDAMYWYRQDPGQGLRLIYYSQIVNDFQKGDIAEGYSVSREKKESFPLTVTSAQKNPTAFYLCASNTGGDGYTFGSGTRLTVV.

Notes on this clone: This CDR3 is also generated by other DNA sequences in the sample. The genes are TRBV18 and TRBJ1-1; no firm D call. Germline-derived CDR1 and CDR2 are KGHSH and LQKENI. This CDR3 has 14 residues. V gave up 1 base and J gave up 1 base, with 7 bases separating them. The CDR3 DNA follows: TGTGCCAGCTCACCACTACGAGGGAACACTGAAGCTTTCTTT. Translated: CASSPLRGNTEAFF.

V usage is TRBV30 and J usage is TRBJ2-1, with D perhaps matching TRBD1 (5 bases). The CDR3 runs 15 residues. Trimming took off 1 base at V and 2 bases at J, with 12 bases between the two ends. The V gene's germline CDR1 is GTSNPN and CDR2 SVGIG (reference sequence). The CDR3 nucleotides read TGTGCCTGGAGTGATGGTGACAGAGCCTACAATGAGCAGTTCTTC. Amino acid sequence: CAWSDGDRAYNEQFF.

This chain links TRBV4-1 with TRBJ2-1, with TRBD2 as a possible D gene (6 bases). The CDR3 sequence is 15 residues long. The germline V gene has CDR1 MGHRA and CDR2 YSYEKL. Trimming took 1 base from V and 7 from J, leaving 14 bases between them. CDR3 in DNA: TGCGCCAGCAGCCAAGGACTAGACCTAGGGAATGAGCAGTTCTTC. Its translation: CASSQGLDLGNEQFF.

V gene TRBV18 combines with J gene TRBJ2-7; TRBD1 or TRBD2 may be the D gene (5 bases each). Germline V lookup: CDR1 KGHSH, CDR2 LQKENI. Trimming took 2 bases from V and 3 from J, leaving 11 bases between them. CDR3 length: 14 amino acids. The DNA for the CDR3 is TGTGCCAGCTCACCAACCGGGACCTACTACGAGCAGTACTTC. As protein: CASSPTGTYYEQYF.

This clone occurred a few times. The genes are TRBV11-2 and TRBJ1-2, with 10 bases lining up with TRBD1. CDR3 length: 17 residues. Germline CDR1 reads SGHAT; CDR2 reads FQNNGV. Trimming took 4 bases from V and 4 from J; bases not matched to a gene: 12. The CDR3 bases are TGTGCCAGCAGCTACTCCGGGACAGGGGCCTCAGCCTATGGCTACACCTTC. Translated, it gives CASSYSGTGASAYGYTF.

The chain couples TRBV14 to TRBJ2-7; 11 positions match TRBD2. The germline CDR1 and CDR2 sequences are SGHDN and FVKESK. The CDR3 has 15 residues. The V and J ends lost 2 bases and 0 bases, in that order; junction bases with no gene match: 0. The CDR3 bases are TGTGCCAGCAGCCAACTAGCGGGGGGCTCCTACGAGCAGTACTTC. This encodes CASSQLAGGSYEQYF.

The chain employs TRBV2 and TRBJ2-3, with 7 nucleotides matching TRBD2. The CDR3 runs to 13 residues. Germline trimming cut 6 bases from V and 1 base from J; bases unmatched to any gene: 1. CDR1 is SNHLY and CDR2 is FYNNEI in the germline V gene. The CDR3 region is CASRAGGTDTQYF. In DNA form, the CDR3 reads TGTGCCAGCAGGGCGGGGGGCACAGATACGCAGTATTTT.

The CDR3 protein is CASSLSGGSYNEQFF. CDR3 bases: TGTGCCAGCAGCCTTAGCGGGGGCTCCTACAATGAGCAGTTCTTC. V usage is TRBV27 and J usage is TRBJ2-1, with TRBD2 identical over 9 bases. Germline V gives CDR1 MNHEY, CDR2 SMNVEV (reference sequence). Trimming at V came to 6 bases and at J to 0 bases, leaving 3 bases not matched to a gene. The CDR3 covers 15 residues.

The chain is built from TRBV4-2 and TRBJ2-2, with unresolved D. This CDR3 contains 14 residues. Trimming pared 4 bases from V and 1 base from J, leaving 7 bases between. The germline V gene encodes CDR1 LGHNA and CDR2 YNFKEQ. CDR3: CASSLRGNTGELFF. CDR3 sequence (DNA): TGTGCCAGCAGCCTCCGAGGGAACACCGGGGAGCTGTTTTTT.

This clone was observed a handful of times. The CDR3 loop reads CAISESRGGANVLTF. The CDR3 region has the DNA TGTGCCATCAGTGAGTCGAGGGGTGGGGCCAACGTCCTGACTTTC. V usage is TRBV10-3 and J usage is TRBJ2-6; D tentatively fits TRBD1 or TRBD2 (5 bases each). This CDR3 comprises 15 residues. V was shortened by 0 bases and J by 3 bases, with 6 bases between the two germline ends. Germline values: CDR1 ENHRY, CDR2 SYGVKD.

The chain uses TRBV29-1 and TRBJ2-7; tentatively, D is TRBD2 (8 bases). V was clipped by 5 bases and J by 6 bases, with 23 bases between them. The germline gives CDR1 SQVTM, CDR2 ANQGSEA. This CDR3 has 15 residues. The chain's CDR3 is CSVRQGVSGDSEQYF. In nucleotides, the CDR3 is TGCAGCGTTCGCCAGGGGGTTAGCGGGGACTCCGAGCAGTACTTC.

The chain couples TRBV14 to TRBJ2-3; D gene uncertain. The CDR3 covers 16 residues. V gave up 2 bases and J gave up 0 bases, with 12 bases separating them. CDR1 and CDR2 from the germline V gene are SGHDN and FVKESK. CDR3: CASSQSWTRSTDTQYF. CDR3 DNA: TGTGCCAGCAGCCAAAGCTGGACCAGGAGCACAGATACGCAGTATTTT.

This clone was found a few times. V and J are TRBV7-6 and TRBJ1-2; 9 bases map to TRBD1. Germline CDR1 reads SGHVS; CDR2 reads FNYEAQ. The CDR3 extends over 14 amino acids. V was clipped by 0 bases and J by 7 bases; unmatched bases: 3. CDR3 nucleotide sequence: TGTGCCAGCAGCTTAGCCGGGACAGGGTCTGGCTACACCTTC. It encodes CASSLAGTGSGYTF.

The rearrangement links TRBV1 to TRBJ2-3; whether TRBD2, the table's D call, matches the DNA was not checked. TRBV1 represents a pseudogene. This CDR3 contains 17 residues. DNA of the CDR3: TGCACCAGCAGCCAAGACACTAGCGGCTACTACACAGATACGCAGTATTTT. Translating it yields CTSSQDTSGYYTDTQYF.

CDR3 coding DNA: TGCGCCAGCAGTGCCTTGAGGGCGGGAGGGGGTGGTGAGCAGTTCTTC. It yields the protein CASSALRAGGGGEQFF. V gene TRBV10-1 combines with J gene TRBJ2-1; 9 positions match TRBD2. Germline trimming cut 4 bases from V and 9 bases from J; bases unmatched to any gene: 13. This CDR3 comprises 16 residues. In germline, CDR1 is WNHNN, CDR2 SYGVQD (reference sequence).

The chain links TRBV14 to TRBJ1-3, with D uncertain. Germline V CDR1 and CDR2: SGHDN, FVKESK. The CDR3 has 13 residues. The V end lost 0 bases, the J end lost 8 bases, and 8 bases lay between the germline ends. The CDR3 sequence: CASSQDGPDTIYF. The CDR3 DNA reads TGTGCCAGCAGCCAAGATGGCCCGGACACCATATATTTT.

The gene calls are TRBV27 and TRBJ1-2; D not resolved. Trimming removed 5 bases at V and 8 bases at J, with 18 bases between. The CDR3 is made up of 14 amino acids. Per germline, CDR1 MNHEY and CDR2 SMNVEV (reference sequence). The CDR3 DNA reads TGTGCCAGCAGTCCGGTCAGGCTCTGGAGGGGCTACACCTTC. Translated: CASSPVRLWRGYTF.

The rearrangement joins TRBV10-3 to TRBJ2-7; possibly TRBD2 for D (6 bases). The V gene lost 2 bases and the J gene lost 4 bases, with 6 bases spanning the gap. CDR1 and CDR2 from the germline V gene are ENHRY and SYGVKD. The CDR3 runs 12 residues. CDR3 DNA sequence: TGTGCCATCAGTGAGCGGGAGTACGAGCAGTACTTC. Protein sequence: CAISEREYEQYF.

This chain connects TRBV27 to TRBJ1-1; no clear D gene. The V and J ends lost 1 base and 2 bases respectively, with 8 bases between them. The length of the CDR3 is 14 residues. The germline V gene encodes CDR1 MNHEY and CDR2 SMNVEV (reference sequence). The chain's CDR3 is CASSLFPGNTEAFF. In DNA, the CDR3 is TGTGCCAGCAGTTTATTTCCCGGAAACACTGAAGCTTTCTTT.

The V gene is TRBV25-1, the J gene TRBJ2-7; 7 bases match TRBD1. Trimming removed 2 bases from V and 3 bases from J; junction bases left unmatched: 10. Per germline, CDR1 MGHDK and CDR2 SYGVNS. The length of the CDR3 is 16 residues. DNA for the CDR3: TGTGCCAGCAGTGAACAAAGAGGGCAGGGGGTCTACGAGCAGTACTTC. Residues: CASSEQRGQGVYEQYF.

This clone was seen a few times. The chain combines TRBV30 with TRBJ1-6, with a possible D match to TRBD1 (6 bases). The CDR3 is made up of 14 amino acids. The V end was cut by 0 bases, the J end by 8 bases, with 11 bases between. In germline, CDR1 is GTSNPN, CDR2 SVGIG (reference sequence). The CDR3 sequence: CAWSVRGGDSPLHF. In DNA, the CDR3 is TGTGCCTGGAGTGTACGAGGGGGGGATTCACCCCTCCACTTT.

V usage is TRBV30 and J usage is TRBJ2-1; D might be TRBD1 or TRBD2, each matching 6 bases. V was cut by 0 bases and J by 4 bases, with 19 bases left in between. This CDR3 contains 17 residues. From germline, CDR1 is GTSNPN and CDR2 SVGIG (reference sequence). CDR3 loop: CAWSVRDTWVGYNEQFF. CDR3 bases: TGTGCCTGGAGTGTGCGGGACACATGGGTGGGATACAATGAGCAGTTCTTC.

The chain has TRBV30 and TRBJ2-7; 12 nucleotides align to TRBD2. CDR1 and CDR2 (germline): GTSNPN, SVGIG (reference sequence). The CDR3 is 16 amino acids. Trimming removed 4 bases from V and 4 bases from J; junction bases left unmatched: 11. The CDR3 reads CAWTGPRTSGKYEQYF. CDR3 nucleotide sequence: TGTGCCTGGACTGGACCTAGGACTAGCGGGAAGTACGAGCAGTACTTC.

This clone was seen only a few times. V is TRBV4-1 and J is TRBJ1-5, with D unresolved. The CDR3 runs to 13 residues. CDR1 is MGHRA and CDR2 is YSYEKL in the germline V gene. The V end was cut by 6 bases, the J end by 7 bases, with 13 bases between. CDR3 DNA sequence: TGCGCCAGCAGTCGCTCGGAGGGCCAGCCCCAGCATTTT. Protein product: CASSRSEGQPQHF.

V gene TRBV6-1 combines with J gene TRBJ2-7; D is ambiguous. Germline V gene sequence: CDR1 MNHNS, CDR2 SASEGT. The CDR3 runs 13 residues. V was clipped by 8 bases and J by 2 bases, with 13 bases between them. CDR3 bases: TGTGCCAGCTCCGAACCCGGTCCCTACGAGCAGTACTTC. Translated: CASSEPGPYEQYF.

This clone was seen more than once but under ten times. This rearrangement joins TRBV27 to TRBJ1-2; D is perhaps TRBD1 (6 bases). Germline loops: CDR1 MNHEY, CDR2 SMNVEV (reference sequence). The CDR3 covers 13 residues. V was shortened by 5 bases and J by 4 bases, with 11 bases between the two germline ends. CDR3 sequence: CASSPQGSYGYTF. Here the CDR3 DNA reads TGTGCCAGCAGTCCTCAGGGGAGCTATGGCTACACCTTC.

This clone turned up a few times. The DNA of the CDR3 is TGTGCCAGCAGCTTAGATAGCGAAGCTTTCTTT. Its translation is CASSLDSEAFF. The chain uses TRBV11-3 and TRBJ1-1; unclear D gene. Between the trimmed V and J ends, which lost 0 bases and 8 bases, there was a span of 4 bases. Looked up from germline, CDR1 is SGHNT and CDR2 is YENEEA. The CDR3 is 11 residues long. Supplemented by reference TRBV11-3 and TRBJ1-1, the full variable domain reads EAGVVQSPRYKIIEKKQPVAFWCNPISGHNTLYWYLQNLGQGPELLIRYENEEAVDDSQLPKDRFSAERLKGVDSTLKIQPAELGDSAVYLCASSLDSEAFFGQGTRLTVV.

The V call is TRBV7-9, the J call TRBJ2-2; 12 bases line up with TRBD2. After removal of 5 bases from V and 5 bases from J, the junction contained 6 bases not matched to a gene. The CDR3 covers 16 residues. The germline CDR1 and CDR2 sequences are SEHNR and FQNEAQ (reference sequence). CDR3 DNA sequence: TGTGCCAGCAGCCCCAGGACTAGCGGGGTGACCGGGGAGCTGTTTTTT. Amino acids: CASSPRTSGVTGELFF.

This clone was recorded only once. The chain couples TRBV7-9 to TRBJ1-2, with 8 bases matching TRBD1. The germline CDR1 and CDR2 sequences are SEHNR and FQNEAQ (reference sequence). After removal of 2 bases from V and 6 bases from J, the junction contained 2 bases not matched to a gene. The length of the CDR3 is 13 residues. In DNA form, the CDR3 reads TGTGCCAGCAGCTTACAGGGGGCGGATGGCTACACCTTC. Translation: CASSLQGADGYTF.